The 32 T cell receptor beta chains below come from one sample, sequenced in a study of T cell responses to AZD1222 COVID-19 vaccine. Sequencing was performed with immunoSEQ multiplex PCR; in TCRdb, only in-frame clones are kept and a portion is missing. The table lists about 77,000 clones, roughly 90% of them singletons, with approximately 4.5% in the top ten. The sample was peripheral blood, taken 28 days after the second AZD1222 dose. The receptors here all came from an adult who received the AZD1222 COVID-19 vaccine.

The chain has TRBV5-1 and TRBJ1-2; D may be TRBD1 (6 bases). The CDR3 has 19 residues. From germline, CDR1 is SGHRS and CDR2 YFSETQ. With 0 bases removed from V and 5 bases from J, the gap between germline ends came to 26 bases. CDR3 DNA sequence: TGCGCCAGCAGCTTGGCCCTACGGGAAGCAGGGGCTCCTCCATATGGCTACACCTTC. Its translation: CASSLALREAGAPPYGYTF.

This clone has just one count. CDR3 sequence: CASSLKGDTEAFF. CDR3 bases: TGTGCCAGCAGTTTAAAGGGGGACACTGAAGCTTTCTTT. The J gene is TRBJ1-1, the V gene TRBV12-3 or TRBV12-4; the D gene is possibly TRBD1 (6 bases). Trimming removed 2 bases from V and 3 bases from J, with 7 bases in between. CDR3 length: 13 residues.

The chain employs TRBV19 and TRBJ2-3, with TRBD2 matching 8 bases. This CDR3 is built from 15 residues. The V and J ends lost 4 bases and 4 bases, in that order; junction bases with no gene match: 7. Germline assignment: CDR1 LNHDA and CDR2 SQIVND (reference sequence). The CDR3 loop is CASSTSGGFADTQYF. In DNA, the CDR3 is TGTGCCAGTAGTACCTCGGGGGGGTTCGCAGATACGCAGTATTTT.

This chain joins TRBV6-1 and TRBJ1-1; D is unclear. V lost 3 bases and J 0 bases, leaving 5 bases between the germline ends. Germline lookup yields CDR1 MNHNS and CDR2 SASEGT. The CDR3 consists of 13 residues. The CDR3, as DNA: TGTGCCAGCAGTGAGCAGTTGAACACTGAAGCTTTCTTT. Residues: CASSEQLNTEAFF.

The gene calls are TRBV9 and TRBJ2-5, with D unresolved. Germline V lookup: CDR1 SGDLS, CDR2 YYNGEE. V was trimmed by 0 bases and J by 7 bases, leaving 19 bases between them. The CDR3 consists of 16 residues. CDR3 in DNA: TGTGCCAGCAGCGTAGACTGGGATGCAAGACGTGTGACCCAGTACTTC. Its translation is CASSVDWDARRVTQYF.

V is TRBV7-2 and J is TRBJ2-5; TRBD2 is a possible D gene (6 bases). Germline V gene data show CDR1 as SGHTA and CDR2 as FQGNSA. The CDR3 consists of 17 residues. Trimming removed 2 bases from V and 7 bases from J, with 23 bases in between. The CDR3 reads CASSLFPGVGGMTTQYF. CDR3 coding DNA: TGTGCCAGCAGCTTATTTCCGGGGGTGGGAGGAATGACGACCCAGTACTTC.

This chain's CDR3 is CASSKLGPNTEAFF. CDR3 in DNA: TGTGCCAGTAGTAAGCTTGGCCCGAACACTGAAGCTTTCTTT. J is TRBJ1-1 and V is TRBV19; D call uncertain. V lost 4 bases to trimming and J lost 1 base, with 10 bases between them. Per germline, CDR1 LNHDA and CDR2 SQIVND (reference sequence). The CDR3 runs to 14 residues.

This chain joins TRBV14 and TRBJ1-4; 8 bases are shared with TRBD1. This CDR3 contains 15 residues. Germline loops: CDR1 SGHDN, CDR2 FVKESK. J was trimmed by 7 bases and V by 1 base; bases with no gene match: 5. The CDR3 spells CASSQVRGRGEKLFF. CDR3 in DNA: TGTGCCAGCAGCCAAGTCAGGGGGCGAGGTGAAAAACTGTTTTTT.

A few counts support this clone. The genes are TRBV15 and TRBJ1-1; D remains ambiguous. V was cut by 5 bases and J by 1 base, with 14 bases left in between. Germline-derived CDR1 and CDR2 are LNHNV and YYDKDF (reference sequence). This CDR3 comprises 15 residues. CDR3 in DNA: TGTGCCACCAGCGGATCCCCGGCAGGGAACACTGAAGCTTTCTTT. This encodes CATSGSPAGNTEAFF.

The chain is built from TRBV2 and TRBJ2-7; perhaps TRBD1 as D (5 bases). Trimming stripped 6 bases from V and 0 bases from J, with 12 bases between. CDR1 is SNHLY, CDR2 FYNNEI, per germline. This CDR3 contains 14 residues. CDR3 DNA: TGTGCCAGCAGGATGGACATCTCCTCCTACGAGCAGTACTTC. Translation gives CASRMDISSYEQYF.

The V gene is TRBV30, the J gene TRBJ1-2; D is undetermined. The CDR3 sequence is 14 residues long. The V gene's germline CDR1 is GTSNPN and CDR2 SVGIG (reference sequence). Trimming left V 2 bases short and J 4 bases short, with 14 bases between. In DNA, the CDR3 is TGTGCCTGGAGTACCCGCCCCGACTCCTATGGCTACACCTTC. Amino acids: CAWSTRPDSYGYTF.

V is TRBV19 and J is TRBJ1-1; 10 nucleotides line up with TRBD1. Germline V gene lookup returns CDR1 LNHDA and CDR2 SQIVND (reference sequence). The CDR3 contains 15 residues. The J segment lost 4 bases and the V segment lost 1 base, leaving 3 bases of the junction unmatched. CDR3 in DNA: TGTGCCAGTAGTATAGGGACAGGGGGAATCACTGAAGCTTTCTTT. Translating it yields CASSIGTGGITEAFF.

The genes are TRBV21-1 and TRBJ2-1. TRBV21-1 is designated a pseudogene. The length of the CDR3 is 18 residues. The CDR3: CASSKDWCRDPSYNEQFF. The CDR3 DNA is TGTGCCAGCAGCAAAGACTGGTGCAGGGACCCCTCCTACAATGAGCAGTTCTTC.

The genes are TRBV2 and TRBJ1-4, with D hard to call. Germline V CDR1 and CDR2: SNHLY, FYNNEI. The CDR3 contains 14 residues. V shed 3 bases and J shed 8 bases, with 13 bases lying between them. The CDR3: CASSEPGFREKLFF. DNA for the CDR3: TGTGCCAGCAGTGAGCCGGGGTTTAGGGAAAAACTGTTTTTT.

The rearrangement links TRBV29-1 to TRBJ2-7; possible D gene TRBD1, 6 bases. In germline, CDR1 is SQVTM, CDR2 ANQGSEA. This CDR3 has 14 residues. V was clipped by 7 bases and J by 0 bases, with 16 bases between them. CDR3 in DNA: TGCAGCGCTCGACAGGATCCCAGCTCCTACGAGCAGTACTTC. Translating gives CSARQDPSSYEQYF.

The rearrangement uses TRBV7-8 and TRBJ2-6; 14 bases are a match to TRBD2. The V and J ends lost 5 bases and 0 bases, in that order; junction bases with no gene match: 9. The CDR3 loop spans 20 amino acids. Germline CDR1 is SGHVS and CDR2 is FQNEAQ. The CDR3 DNA follows: TGTGCCAGCAGCCCAGGACTAGCGGGAGGCTTCTCCTCTGGGGCCAACGTCCTGACTTTC. It translates to CASSPGLAGGFSSGANVLTF.

This sequence joins TRBV10-3 and TRBJ2-3; 8 positions agree with TRBD1. The CDR3 covers 16 residues. Germline assignment: CDR1 ENHRY and CDR2 SYGVKD. V lost 4 bases to trimming and J lost 3 bases; unmatched junction nucleotides: 9. The CDR3 coding sequence is TGTGCCATCAGTGGGGAGTACCGGGACAGGACAGATACGCAGTATTTT. Its protein product is CAISGEYRDRTDTQYF.

This clone was seen just once. The J gene is TRBJ1-1, the V gene TRBV7-2; tentatively, D is TRBD1 (5 bases). CDR3 length: 13 amino acids. From germline, CDR1 is SGHTA and CDR2 FQGNSA. Trimming shortened V by 5 bases and J by 11 bases, and 18 bases separated the two germline ends. Here the CDR3 reads CASSHTPGKEAFF. Here the CDR3 DNA reads TGTGCCAGCAGCCACACCCCAGGGAAAGAGGCTTTCTTT.

The chain links TRBV7-2 to TRBJ1-2; D is uncertain. The CDR3 covers 14 residues. V was cut by 5 bases and J by 2 bases, with 12 bases left in between. Germline lookup yields CDR1 SGHTA and CDR2 FQGNSA. CDR3 protein: CASSARPINYGYTF. CDR3 nucleotides: TGTGCCAGCAGCGCAAGACCGATAAACTATGGCTACACCTTC.

The CDR3 nucleotides read TGTGCCAGCAGCTCACCAAAAGGAAACACTGAAGCTTTCTTT. It codes for CASSSPKGNTEAFF. The rearrangement uses TRBV7-9 and TRBJ1-1; no clear D. The CDR3 is 14 amino acids. From germline, CDR1 is SEHNR and CDR2 FQNEAQ (reference sequence). Trimming took off 4 bases at V and 2 bases at J, with 11 bases between the two ends.

This chain joins TRBV7-2 and TRBJ1-6; D remains ambiguous. CDR3 length: 15 amino acids. V was shortened by 5 bases and J by 5 bases, with 13 bases between the two germline ends. The germline V gene encodes CDR1 SGHTA and CDR2 FQGNSA. CDR3 in amino acids: CASSPLGSNNSPLHF. CDR3 sequence (DNA): TGTGCCAGCAGCCCGTTAGGCAGTAATAATTCACCCCTCCACTTT. The whole variable domain, filled in from reference TRBV7-2 and TRBJ1-6, reads GAGVSQSPSNKVTEKGKDVELRCDPISGHTALYWYRQSLGQGLEFLIYFQGNSAPDKSGLPSDRFSAERTGGSVSTLTIQRTQQEDSAVYLCASSPLGSNNSPLHFGNGTRLTVT.

The gene calls are TRBV19 and TRBJ1-2, with D possibly TRBD1 on 5 matching bases. Germline V gene data show CDR1 as LNHDA and CDR2 as SQIVND (reference sequence). With 1 base removed from V and 8 bases from J, the gap between germline ends came to 17 bases. The CDR3 totals 15 residues. CDR3 amino acids: CASSIGGWGLEGYTF. In nucleotides, the CDR3 is TGTGCCAGTAGTATAGGGGGTTGGGGCCTTGAGGGCTACACCTTC. Filled out from reference TRBV19 and TRBJ1-2, the complete variable domain reads DGGITQSPKYLFRKEGQNVTLSCEQNLNHDAMYWYRQDPGQGLRLIYYSQIVNDFQKGDIAEGYSVSREKKESFPLTVTSAQKNPTAFYLCASSIGGWGLEGYTFGSGTRLTVV.

The chain employs TRBV19 and TRBJ1-5; 8 nucleotides align to TRBD1. The germline CDR1 and CDR2 sequences are LNHDA and SQIVND (reference sequence). The CDR3 runs 16 residues. V shed 6 bases and J 6 bases; nucleotides not matched to a gene: 13. DNA for the CDR3: TGTGCCAGTAGAGGACAGGGTGGCGCCGGGGGTCAGCCCCAGCATTTT. Translated: CASRGQGGAGGQPQHF.

V and J are TRBV7-9 and TRBJ2-5; D remains unclear. The CDR3 length is 14 residues. The V and J ends lost 1 base and 5 bases respectively, with 11 bases between them. CDR1 is SEHNR, CDR2 FQNEAQ, per germline (reference sequence). CDR3 in DNA: TGTGCCAGCAGCTTAGGCCAGGTCAAGGAGACCCAGTACTTC. It codes for CASSLGQVKETQYF.

The rearrangement joins TRBV23-1 to TRBJ1-2; D might be TRBD1 (5 bases). Being an ORF, TRBV23-1 has a function that is uncertain. Between the trimmed V and J ends, which lost 2 bases and 10 bases, there was a span of 17 bases. The CDR3 totals 14 residues. The CDR3 nucleotides are TGCGCCAGCAGTCAAAATGTTAAGGTAGGGGCCTACACCTTC. It codes for CASSQNVKVGAYTF.

This chain uses TRBV7-6 with TRBJ1-5, with D perhaps TRBD1 (5 bases). Germline V gene sequence: CDR1 SGHVS, CDR2 FNYEAQ. The V and J ends lost 4 bases and 6 bases respectively, with 10 bases between them. The CDR3 runs to 13 residues. CDR3: CASSSTAGQPQHF. The CDR3 DNA reads TGTGCCAGCAGCTCGACAGCGGGTCAGCCCCAGCATTTT. The full variable domain, completed using reference TRBV7-6 and TRBJ1-5, is GAGVSQSPRYKVTKRGQDVALRCDPISGHVSLYWYRQALGQGPEFLTYFNYEAQQDKSGLPNDRFSAERPEGSISTLTIQRTEQRDSAMYRCASSSTAGQPQHFGDGTRLSIL.

The chain links TRBV27 to TRBJ1-2; 9 bases agree with TRBD1. The CDR3 contains 16 residues. The V and J ends lost 6 bases and 0 bases, in that order; junction bases with no gene match: 8. CDR1 is MNHEY, CDR2 SMNVEV, per germline (reference sequence). As DNA, the CDR3 is TGTGCCAGCAGGATACGAGGGACAGGGACTAACTATGGCTACACCTTC. Amino acid sequence: CASRIRGTGTNYGYTF.

The chain has TRBV6-1 and TRBJ2-3, with no clear D. V was shortened by 1 base and J by 3 bases, with 17 bases between the two germline ends. This CDR3 has 17 residues. The V gene's germline CDR1 is MNHNS and CDR2 SASEGT. The CDR3: CASSEELTRTTTDTQYF. In DNA form, the CDR3 reads TGTGCCAGCAGTGAAGAGCTGACTCGTACCACAACAGATACGCAGTATTTT.

The chain couples TRBV11-2 to TRBJ1-1; no firm D call. CDR3 length: 17 amino acids. Germline lookup yields CDR1 SGHAT and CDR2 FQNNGV. Trimming cost V 3 bases and J 0 bases, with 17 bases left between them. CDR3 sequence (DNA): TGTGCCAGCAGCTTCGGCCACATTGCGGTCATGAACACTGAAGCTTTCTTT. Residues: CASSFGHIAVMNTEAFF.

The chain couples TRBV4-3 to TRBJ1-2, with D hard to call. Germline V lookup: CDR1 LGHNA, CDR2 YSLEER. CDR3 length equals 15 residues. V dropped 0 bases and J dropped 0 bases, with 8 bases sitting between them. Written as DNA, the CDR3 is TGCGCCAGCAGCCAAGATAGACGCACTAACTATGGCTACACCTTC. This codes for CASSQDRRTNYGYTF.

V gene TRBV29-1 combines with J gene TRBJ1-2; D unclear. Germline CDR1 SQVTM, CDR2 ANQGSEA. The CDR3 sequence is 14 residues long. Trimming stripped 1 base from V and 2 bases from J, with 11 bases between. This chain's CDR3 is CSVEVQAENYGYTF. Written as DNA, the CDR3 is TGCAGCGTTGAAGTACAAGCAGAGAACTATGGCTACACCTTC.

The rearrangement joins TRBV27 to TRBJ1-1, with no clear D. Germline V lookup: CDR1 MNHEY, CDR2 SMNVEV (reference sequence). The CDR3 is made up of 14 amino acids. With 5 bases removed from V and 0 bases from J, the gap between germline ends came to 10 bases. CDR3 DNA sequence: TGTGCCAGCAGTCCCCGGCGGATGAACACTGAAGCTTTCTTT. Protein: CASSPRRMNTEAFF.